At least ten counts were recorded for the clone carrying this T cell receptor (beta chain). What it binds is unknown. This sample is drawn from a study of T cells in Graves' hyperthyroidism and ophthalmopathy. Study details: Sampling of peripheral blood happened at initial diagnosis, prior to any treatment. Study-level results: Among clonotypes expanded in thyroid above 0.001, most were also found in blood.

Template material for amplifying TCR beta CDR3 regions consisted of RNA transcripts. The TCR CDR3 was amplified in a first-round RT-PCR using the HTBI primer set. TCRdb re-called the multiplex PCR reads with MiXCR, one entry per CDR3 protein. The sample contains fewer than 350,000 distinct CDR3 sequences, roughly an eighth of which appear only once. The CDR3 contains 14 residues. Germline CDR1 DFQATT, CDR2 SNEGSKA (reference sequence). The V gene lost 3 bases and the J gene lost 3 bases, with 12 bases spanning the gap. The material sequenced was blood. V is TRBV20-1 and J is TRBJ1-5; a possible D gene is TRBD1 (5 bases). This TCR was recovered from a middle-aged woman with Graves' hyperthyroidism. CDR3 sequence reads: CSARGGVFNQPQHF. The CDR3, as DNA: TGCAGTGCTAGGGGAGGGGTTTTCAATCAGCCCCAGCATTTT.